The rows below give T cell receptor beta chains drawn from one sample of a study of blood T cell repertoires in COVID-19. Assay: immunoSEQ multiplex PCR; the TCRdb copy retains only in-frame clones and omits some. The table has roughly 330,000 clones, around 87% seen once. The sample was peripheral blood. These receptors were collected from a woman in her forties or fifties with active or convalescent COVID-19. Both conserved end residues are part of each CDR3. Each record gives: J gene, V gene, D gene, CDR3 protein. The D gene is left open where the match is weak.

TRBJ1-6 | TRBV6-5 | NA | CASSYSTGGSLSPLHF
TRBJ2-2 | TRBV13 | NA | CASRRGAGVKTGELFF
TRBJ2-6 | TRBV28 | TRBD2 | CASTGGREGLSSGANVLTF
TRBJ2-5 | TRBV5-4 | NA | CASSLADPRETQYF
TRBJ1-2 | TRBV7-9 | NA | CASSLDSGGYTF
TRBJ1-5 | TRBV2 | TRBD1 | CASTPGTGSNQPQHF
TRBJ1-6 | TRBV2 | NA | CASSEPTGSGGSPLHF
TRBJ1-2 | TRBV11-2 | TRBD1 | CASSLMTGGRYTF
TRBJ2-1 | TRBV6-5 | TRBD2 | CASTERGSYNEQFF
TRBJ1-2 | TRBV6-5 | TRBD1 | CASSPRQGYGYTF
TRBJ2-7 | TRBV14 | NA | CASSQGGTKILYEQYF
TRBJ2-3 | TRBV7-9 | NA | CASTIQGASTDTQYF
TRBJ1-2 | TRBV4-1 | NA | CASSQDREGFYGYTF
TRBJ1-2 | TRBV28 | NA | CASSLPNNYGYTF
TRBJ1-2 | TRBV6-6 | TRBD1 | CASRPLDRPNYGYTF
TRBJ2-7 | TRBV7-9 | TRBD1 | CASSLEQGDWGEQYF
TRBJ2-1 | TRBV2 | NA | CASSVGWEQFF
TRBJ1-2 | TRBV13 | TRBD1 | CASSPTGGKDYGYTF
TRBJ1-2 | TRBV28 | TRBD1 | CASSFVPALTGRNYGYTF
TRBJ2-3 | TRBV7-9 | NA | CASSYGTSWETDTQYF
TRBJ1-5 | TRBV5-1 | TRBD1 | CASSFLPQGLPFNQPQHF
TRBJ1-5 | TRBV29-1 | TRBD1 | CSVPRDSRTYSNQPQHF
TRBJ2-1 | TRBV7-3 | TRBD2 | CASAPAAGLAVNEQFF
TRBJ2-7 | TRBV13 | TRBD2 | CASSLTGTRGAEQYF
TRBJ2-7 | TRBV24-1 | TRBD2 | CATSDFKRGSYEQYF
TRBJ2-1 | TRBV11-3 | TRBD2 | CASSEWRGNEQFF
TRBJ2-6 | TRBV9 | TRBD2 | CASSSPWGLGSGSSSGANVLTF
TRBJ1-5 | TRBV19 | NA | CASSSDITNQPQHF
TRBJ1-3 | TRBV18 | NA | CASSPNLVSGNTIYF
TRBJ2-4 | TRBV23-1 | TRBD2 | CASDPGTSPVF
TRBJ2-1 | TRBV4-3 | TRBD2 | CASSQIAGDFSYNEQFF
TRBJ1-4 | TRBV4-1 | TRBD1 | CASSHVTGGNEKLFF
TRBJ1-1 | TRBV18 | NA | CASSPPTALEAFF
TRBJ2-1 | TRBV3-1/TRBV3-2 | TRBD2 | CASSQLPSGRARGNEQFF
TRBJ2-7 | TRBV18 | TRBD1 | CASSQGQGNEQYF
TRBJ1-1 | TRBV5-1 | NA | CASSRRGPMNTEAFF
TRBJ2-2 | TRBV5-5 | TRBD1 | CASSWGTVNTGELFF
TRBJ1-2 | TRBV27 | NA | CASSLSFRNYGYTF
TRBJ2-7 | TRBV4-3 | NA | CASSQGLEGYEQYF
TRBJ1-6 | TRBV27 | NA | CASSFRAGGDNSPLHF
TRBJ2-1 | TRBV7-9 | TRBD2 | CASSLASGSGWEQFF
TRBJ1-1 | TRBV19 | NA | CASSIVGANTEAFF